Listed below are T cell receptor beta chains from one sample, sequenced in a study of T cell changes during pregnancy in multiple sclerosis. Measured with immunoSEQ multiplex PCR; TCRdb has only the in-frame clones, and not every one. This sample has around 61,000 clones; around nine tenths occur once, and the top ten carry roughly 5.3%. The source material was peripheral blood from another person, used as feeder cells. Source of these receptors: a human donor whose cells served as feeder cells for cultures in a pregnancy study. Both conserved end residues are part of each CDR3. Each record gives: clone size, V gene, J gene, D gene, CDR3 DNA, CDR3 protein. A D gene is named only where the DNA matches it firmly. The size entry is marked missing in some rows and otherwise reads once, few, many or a size class.

NA	TRBV30	TRBJ1-4	TRBD1	TGTGCCTGGAGTGCCAAGGACAGGGGGAGTGCAACTAATGAAAAACTGTTTTTT	CAWSAKDRGSATNEKLFF
once	TRBV6-4	TRBJ2-3	NA	TGTGCCAGCAGTGACTCCCTTGCTAGCAGCACAGATACGCAGTATTTT	CASSDSLASSTDTQYF
NA	TRBV4-1	TRBJ1-1	NA	TGCGCCAGCAGCCAAGAAGCGGACATCACTGAAGCTTTCTTT	CASSQEADITEAFF
NA	TRBV19	TRBJ1-5	NA	TGTGCCAGTAGTAAAATGGGGACCGGCAATCAGCCCCAGCATTTT	CASSKMGTGNQPQHF
NA	TRBV27	TRBJ2-3	NA	TGTGCCAGCAGTTTTAGGAGCGGCCGCCGCACAGATACGCAGTATTTT	CASSFRSGRRTDTQYF
medium-sized	TRBV6-1	TRBJ2-1	NA	TGTGCCAGCAGTGAAGACGGTGGGAGTGGGGGCAATGAGCAGTTCTTC	CASSEDGGSGGNEQFF
once	TRBV18	TRBJ2-3	TRBD1	TGTGCCAGCTCACCACCAAGGCAGGGGGACACAGATACGCAGTATTTT	CASSPPRQGDTDTQYF
NA	TRBV7-9	TRBJ1-5	NA	TGTGCCAGCAGCCCCACGACGGGCCCGGAGCCCCAGCATTTT	CASSPTTGPEPQHF
NA	TRBV2	TRBJ2-3	NA	TGTGCCAGCAGTGACCGAACTAGCACAGATACGCAGTATTTT	CASSDRTSTDTQYF
NA	TRBV21-1	TRBJ2-1	NA	TGTGCCAGCAGCTCTGGACAGGGGGACGAAATCTACAATGAGCAGTTCTTC	CASSSGQGDEIYNEQFF
NA	TRBV5-1	TRBJ2-7	NA	TGCGCCAGCTCCCTTGGAGGCAGCTCCTACGAGCAGTACTTC	CASSLGGSSYEQYF
NA	TRBV7-2	TRBJ2-7	NA	TGTGCCAGCAGCTCAATGACTAGATCCTACGAGCAGTACTTC	CASSSMTRSYEQYF
NA	TRBV14	TRBJ2-1	TRBD1	TGTGCCAGCAAGGGACAGCGTCACAATGAGCAGTTCTTC	CASKGQRHNEQFF
NA	TRBV12-5	TRBJ1-1	TRBD1	TGTGCTAGTGGTTTGGGAATACAGGGGGCACGAGCTTTCTTT	CASGLGIQGARAFF
NA	TRBV4-2	TRBJ2-3	TRBD2	TGTGCCAGCAGCCAAGGTGGAGGGCGGGGGGGCCCACCGCTGATGACAGATACGCAGTATTTT	CASSQGGGRGGPPLMTDTQYF
few	TRBV2	TRBJ2-2	NA	TGTGCCAGCAGTCGGGGGGCGCTCACCGGGGAGCTGTTTTTT	CASSRGALTGELFF
NA	TRBV18	TRBJ1-2	TRBD1	TGTGCCAGCTCACCGGGGACAGCCTCTAACTATGGCTACACCTTC	CASSPGTASNYGYTF
NA	TRBV11-3	TRBJ2-5	NA	TGTGCCAGCAGCCTGGACAGAGAGACCCAGTACTTC	CASSLDRETQYF
NA	TRBV7-9	TRBJ1-1	NA	TGTGCCAGCAGCTTAGCGGAGGGTGAAGCTTTCTTT	CASSLAEGEAFF
NA	TRBV9	TRBJ2-2	NA	TGTGCCAGCAGCAAGGGTAACACCGGGGAGCTGTTTTTT	CASSKGNTGELFF
NA	TRBV5-6	TRBJ1-1	NA	TGTGCCAGCAGCCCACCAGGTAACACTGAAGCTTTCTTT	CASSPPGNTEAFF
NA	TRBV5-4	TRBJ1-1	NA	TGTGCCAGCAGCTTGGGGGATGGGAGCGGTAATGAAGCTTTCTTT	CASSLGDGSGNEAFF
NA	TRBV7-8	TRBJ2-1	TRBD1	TGTGCCAGCAGCTGGTTACAGGGGGGCAATGAGCAGTTCTTC	CASSWLQGGNEQFF
NA	TRBV6-6	TRBJ1-5	NA	TGTGCCAGCAGTTACTCTGGGGGGTGGCAGCCCCAGCATTTT	CASSYSGGWQPQHF
NA	TRBV2	TRBJ2-7	NA	TGTGCCAGCAGTGAGGGTATTTGGACGGCCGCCGGGCAGTACTTC	CASSEGIWTAAGQYF
NA	TRBV7-2	TRBJ2-6	TRBD2	TGTGCCAGCAGCTCGGGTGGGGGGACTAACGCTGGGGCCAACGTCCTGACTTTC	CASSSGGGTNAGANVLTF
once	TRBV21-1	TRBJ1-1	NA	TGTGCCAGCAGCAAAGCGTCAGGGGGAATTGTAGCTGAAGCTTTCTTT	CASSKASGGIVAEAFF
NA	TRBV7-8	TRBJ1-2	TRBD1	TGTGCCAGCAGCTTAACAGGGGGCTATGGCTACACCTTC	CASSLTGGYGYTF
NA	TRBV19	TRBJ2-1	TRBD2	TGTGCCAGTAGTTTCCTAGCGGGAGGGTCCTACAATGAGCAGTTCTTC	CASSFLAGGSYNEQFF
NA	TRBV5-4	TRBJ1-6	TRBD1	TGTGCCAGCAGCCAAGATCCGGGACAGGGGGCTTCACCCCTCCACTTT	CASSQDPGQGASPLHF
few	TRBV6-5	TRBJ1-5	NA	TGTGCCAGCAGTTACATAGCCGGTCAGCCCCAGCATTTT	CASSYIAGQPQHF
NA	TRBV2	TRBJ1-2	NA	TGTGCCAGCAGTGAAGCGGGAGGGGGGCGGGGCTACACCTTC	CASSEAGGGRGYTF
NA	TRBV30	TRBJ1-2	NA	TGTGCCTGGACCGCCCCTGGGATTTTCCTGAGGGATGGCTACACCTTC	CAWTAPGIFLRDGYTF
NA	TRBV6-5	TRBJ2-2	TRBD2	TGTGCCAGCAGCCTACTAGCGGCGAACACCGGGGAGCTGTTTTTT	CASSLLAANTGELFF
NA	TRBV6-5	TRBJ1-1	NA	TGTGCCAGCAGTTACTCGGGGGCCGGTGAGGGGAAAGCTTTCTTT	CASSYSGAGEGKAFF
NA	TRBV7-2	TRBJ2-7	TRBD2	TGTGCCAGCAGCGTCCCCGGGACTACCGTCTACGAGCAGTACTTC	CASSVPGTTVYEQYF
NA	TRBV9	TRBJ1-5	NA	TGTGCCAGCAGTGAGGGGCAGAGCAATCAGCCCCAGCATTTT	CASSEGQSNQPQHF
NA	TRBV18	TRBJ2-7	TRBD1	TGTGCCAGCTCACCGGGACAGACCTCCTACGAGCAGTACTTC	CASSPGQTSYEQYF
NA	TRBV7-2	TRBJ2-7	TRBD2	TGTGCCAGCAGCGTATTAGCGGGAGCCTACGAGCAGTACTTC	CASSVLAGAYEQYF
once	TRBV29-1	TRBJ2-1	NA	TGCAGCGGGCTCCCTGGAACTTACAATGAGCAGTTCTTC	CSGLPGTYNEQFF
NA	TRBV5-5	TRBJ2-1	NA	TGTGCCAGCAGCTTGGAACCGTCAAGCAATGAGCAGTTCTTC	CASSLEPSSNEQFF
NA	TRBV5-1	TRBJ2-5	NA	TGCGCCAGCAGCTCAGTAGGAGAGACCCAGTACTTC	CASSSVGETQYF
NA	TRBV4-1	TRBJ1-5	NA	TGCGCCAGCAGCCAAGATAGTGGCTTCGATAGCAATCAGCCCCAGCATTTT	CASSQDSGFDSNQPQHF
NA	TRBV7-2	TRBJ1-2	NA	TGTGCCAGCAGCTTTTCTGGGGCGTCTAGCTATGGCTACACCTTC	CASSFSGASSYGYTF
once	TRBV4-2	TRBJ2-7	NA	TGTGCCAGCAGCCAAGATCGGGCGGGCCCGGGCGGGGAGCAGTACTTC	CASSQDRAGPGGEQYF
NA	TRBV19	TRBJ2-6	NA	TGTGCCAGTAGGGGGAGCTCTGGGGCCAACGTCCTGACTTTC	CASRGSSGANVLTF
NA	TRBV9	TRBJ2-7	NA	TGTGCCAGCAGCGTAGGGGCGGGGTCAATCTACGAGCAGTACTTC	CASSVGAGSIYEQYF
NA	TRBV6-6	TRBJ1-1	NA	TGTGCCAGCACCCAACAGGGTCGGGGGAACACTGAAGCTTTCTTT	CASTQQGRGNTEAFF
NA	TRBV28	TRBJ1-6	NA	TGTGCCAGCAGTTTTCCGGAAGGGGAGAGATCACCCCTCCACTTT	CASSFPEGERSPLHF
NA	TRBV11-2	TRBJ1-4	NA	TGTGCCAGCAGCTTAGGGCAGATCGGCGAAAAACTGTTTTTT	CASSLGQIGEKLFF
NA	TRBV7-2	TRBJ2-1	TRBD2	TGTGCCAGCAGCTTAGAGGGGACTAGCGGGAGATATAACAATGAGCAGTTCTTC	CASSLEGTSGRYNNEQFF
NA	TRBV7-9	TRBJ2-1	TRBD2	TGTGCCAGCACCTCTCCAAGCGGGGGTTACAATGAGCAGTTCTTC	CASTSPSGGYNEQFF
NA	TRBV25-1	TRBJ1-4	NA	TGTGCCAGCGGGGGGTTTGTTGAAAAACTGTTTTTT	CASGGFVEKLFF
NA	TRBV6-1	TRBJ1-2	NA	TGTGCCAGCATCCCTAGGCAGAGGTTTCGCTACACCTTC	CASIPRQRFRYTF
NA	TRBV5-4	TRBJ2-1	NA	TGTGCCAGCAGCAAGACTAGGTGGGCGTACAATGAGCAGTTCTTC	CASSKTRWAYNEQFF
NA	TRBV4-1	TRBJ2-7	NA	TGCGCCAGCAGCCCCCTCCCGCGGGGCCGAAATTACGAGCAGTACTTC	CASSPLPRGRNYEQYF
few	TRBV7-2	TRBJ1-6	NA	TGTGCCAGCAGCTTAGGAGTATCAGGCAGTTCACCCCTCCACTTT	CASSLGVSGSSPLHF
NA	TRBV7-3	TRBJ2-2	TRBD2	TGTGCCAGCAGCTTAACCGGGACTAGCGGACCCGGGGAGCTGTTTTTT	CASSLTGTSGPGELFF
NA	TRBV5-1	TRBJ2-5	TRBD1	TGCGCCAGCAGCTTTACAGGGGAAGAGACCCAGTACTTC	CASSFTGEETQYF